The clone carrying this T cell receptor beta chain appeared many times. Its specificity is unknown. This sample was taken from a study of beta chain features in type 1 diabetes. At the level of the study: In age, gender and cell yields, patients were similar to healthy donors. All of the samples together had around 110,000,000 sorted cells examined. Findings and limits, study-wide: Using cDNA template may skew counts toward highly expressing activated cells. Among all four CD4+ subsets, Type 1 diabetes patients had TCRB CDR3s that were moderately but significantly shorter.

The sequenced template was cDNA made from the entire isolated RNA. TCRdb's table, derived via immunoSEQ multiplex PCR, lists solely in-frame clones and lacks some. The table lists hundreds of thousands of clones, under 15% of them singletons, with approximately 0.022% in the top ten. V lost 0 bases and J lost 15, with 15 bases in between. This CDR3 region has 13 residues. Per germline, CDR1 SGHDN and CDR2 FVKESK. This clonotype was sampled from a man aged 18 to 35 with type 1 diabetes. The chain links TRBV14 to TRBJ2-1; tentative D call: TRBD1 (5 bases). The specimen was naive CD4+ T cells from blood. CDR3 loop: CASSQDLVQGTFF. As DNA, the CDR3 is TGTGCCAGCAGCCAAGATCTAGTCCAGGGTACGTTCTTC.